The next 4 T cell receptor beta chains were all read from a single sample in a study of T-cell memory formation after mild COVID-19. Via MiXCR, TCRdb re-called the 5' RACE reads, giving one row per CDR3 protein. This table holds about 100,000 distinct CDR3 sequences, around 10% found once. The specimen sequenced was PBMCs or a T cell subset sorted from them (not recorded which). All receptors come from a young man who had mild COVID-19 (a few samples of this study predate the infection). Cell type and time point are not known.

This clonotype was counted a few times. The rearrangement uses TRBV6-1 and TRBJ2-2, with D perhaps being TRBD1 or TRBD2 (7 bases each). V was cut by 3 bases and J by 6 bases, with 11 bases left in between. The length of the CDR3 is 14 residues. The V gene's germline CDR1 is MNHNS and CDR2 SASEGT. CDR3 DNA: TGTGCCAGCAGTGAGGGAGGGGGCGCCGGGGAGCTGTTTTTT. Translation gives CASSEGGGAGELFF.

There are a few counts of this clonotype. The V gene is TRBV6-6, the J gene TRBJ1-2; D may be TRBD1 (6 bases). The CDR3 runs to 13 residues. Germline CDR1 reads MNHNY; CDR2 reads SVGAGI (reference sequence). Trimming pared 4 bases from V and 8 bases from J, leaving 14 bases between. The CDR3: CASSWTVALGYTF. The CDR3 nucleotides are TGTGCCAGCAGTTGGACAGTAGCTCTGGGCTACACCTTC.

This clonotype showed up just a few times. V and J are TRBV6-6 and TRBJ2-5; D not resolved. V was shortened by 2 bases and J by 4 bases, with 11 bases between the two germline ends. This CDR3 is built from 14 residues. Germline CDR1 MNHNY, CDR2 SVGAGI (reference sequence). DNA for the CDR3: TGTGCCAGCAGTTACACGCTAAGCCGAGAGACCCAGTACTTC. It yields the protein CASSYTLSRETQYF.

This clonotype was seen repeatedly, ten times or more. The chain links TRBV29-1 to TRBJ2-5; D unresolved. The germline V gene has CDR1 SQVTM and CDR2 ANQGSEA. V dropped 3 bases and J dropped 3 bases, with 20 bases sitting between them. CDR3 length equals 16 residues. DNA of the CDR3: TGCAGCGTTGATTCGGTATCGAACTCGTCGGAAGAGACCCAGTACTTC. Residues: CSVDSVSNSSEETQYF.